The entry that follows covers one T cell receptor beta chain sequence. Its antigen is not identified. This entry belongs to a study of cytomegalovirus exposure and HLA in healthy donors. Study results and limitations: The finding came from a later analysis; first-cohort TCR clusters tended to co-occur in the 110 or so validation repertoires.

The CDR3 covers 17 residues. The ends were cut back, 3 bases at V and 7 bases at J, with 24 bases in the middle. Germline V gives CDR1 LNHNV, CDR2 YYDKDF (reference sequence). Some clones are missing from TCRdb's copy, which holds only in-frame ones; the method was immunoSEQ multiplex PCR. Among 150,000 to 200,000 clones listed, around nine tenths were seen once. The source material was PBMCs. This sequence originates from a woman in her thirties in good health and CMV-seronegative. The chain uses TRBV15 and TRBJ2-5; maybe TRBD1 (6 bases). CDR3 nucleotide sequence: TGTGCCACCAGCAGTCCAGGGGCTACTACTTCTGGGGGGACCCAGTACTTC. Encoded protein: CATSSPGATTSGGTQYF.